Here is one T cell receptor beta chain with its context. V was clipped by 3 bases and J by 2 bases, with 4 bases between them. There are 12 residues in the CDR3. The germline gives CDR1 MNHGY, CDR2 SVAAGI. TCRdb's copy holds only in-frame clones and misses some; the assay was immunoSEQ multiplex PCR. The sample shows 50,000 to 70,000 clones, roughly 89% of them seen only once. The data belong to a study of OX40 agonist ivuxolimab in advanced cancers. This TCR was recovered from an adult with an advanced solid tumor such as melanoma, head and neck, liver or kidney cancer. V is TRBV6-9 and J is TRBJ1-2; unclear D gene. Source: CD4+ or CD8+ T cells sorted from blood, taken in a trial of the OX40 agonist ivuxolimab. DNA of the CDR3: TGTGCCAGCAGTTACTCGAACTATGGCTACACCTTC. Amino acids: CASSYSNYGYTF.